The TCR beta chain under discussion was sequenced for a study of T cell repertoires in ileal Crohn's disease. Study findings and constraints: Active smokers at surgery had more clonal expansions than non-smokers.

Germline values: CDR1 ENHRY, CDR2 SYGVKD. The length of the CDR3 is 13 residues. V lost 10 bases and J 1 base, leaving 12 bases between the germline ends. This clone was observed a handful of times. Antigen: not known. Sequencing was performed with immunoSEQ multiplex PCR; in TCRdb, only in-frame clones are kept and a portion is missing. Among 2,300 or so clones, 84% were seen once, and the ten largest hold more than 6.5%. The chain couples TRBV10-3 to TRBJ2-3, with D unclear. The origin of this receptor is an adult with Crohn's disease. Source material: ileal tissue. CDR3 sequence reads: CATYGVGTDTQYF. CDR3 nucleotide sequence: TGTGCCACTTACGGAGTTGGCACAGATACGCAGTATTTT.